This TCR beta chain was identified in a study of blood T cell repertoires in COVID-19. Methods used by the authors: It was from reference gene primer amplification that nucleated cell counts were estimated. Generated by immunoSEQ multiplex PCR, the TCRdb table keeps only in-frame clones and is missing some. Clonal size and the V and J genes are those of that table, whereas D and trimming came from the DNA. The repertoire has about 51,000 clones, 88% of them found once; the top ten carry 3%. This receptor was identified in a man aged 50 or older with active COVID-19. Sequencing used peripheral blood.

As DNA, the CDR3 is TGTGCCAGCAACTACAGGGGATATGGCTACACCTTC. Its protein product is CASNYRGYGYTF. The rearrangement uses TRBV7-2 and TRBJ1-2, with TRBD1 identical over 7 bases. The germline gives CDR1 SGHTA, CDR2 FQGNSA. The CDR3 is 12 amino acids. The V segment lost 7 bases and the J segment 5 bases; nucleotides outside the gene matches: 4.